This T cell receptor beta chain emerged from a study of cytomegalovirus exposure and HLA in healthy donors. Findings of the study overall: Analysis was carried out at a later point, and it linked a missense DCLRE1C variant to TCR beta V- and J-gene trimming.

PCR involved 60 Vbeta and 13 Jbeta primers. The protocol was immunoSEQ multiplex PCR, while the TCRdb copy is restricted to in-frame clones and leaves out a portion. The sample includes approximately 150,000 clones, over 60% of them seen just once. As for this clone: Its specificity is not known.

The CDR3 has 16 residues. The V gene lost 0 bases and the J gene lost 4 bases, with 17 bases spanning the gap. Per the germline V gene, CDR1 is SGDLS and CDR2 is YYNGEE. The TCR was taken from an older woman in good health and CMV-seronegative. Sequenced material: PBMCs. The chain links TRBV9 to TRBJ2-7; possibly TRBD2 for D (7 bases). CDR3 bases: TGTGCCAGCAGCGTAGTTGGGGGGGCCAAACAATACGAGCAGTACTTC. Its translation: CASSVVGGAKQYEQYF.